This TCR beta chain was sequenced during a study of OX40 agonist ivuxolimab in advanced cancers. Overall study context: Enrollees could have had prior anti-PD-1, anti-PD-L1 or anti-CTLA-4 therapy, which about 42% had received. Whole-study results and caveats: Expanded peripheral T cell antigen specificity was not determined. Clonal expansion was seen in CD4+ and CD8+ blood T cells by week 6 at 0.1 to 3.0 mg/kg. Fewer expanded clones were found on average in CD4+ than in CD8+ T cells.

There are a few counts of this clone. Antigen specificity is unknown. Using immunoSEQ multiplex PCR, the repertoire was profiled, and TCRdb retains in-frame clones only, with some absent. The profile shows 50,000 to 70,000 clones, approximately 93% of them singletons. The receptor was isolated from an adult with an advanced solid tumor such as melanoma, head and neck, liver or kidney cancer. Sequencing was performed on CD4+ or CD8+ T cells sorted from blood, taken in a trial of the OX40 agonist ivuxolimab.

CDR3: CASSRPGGKLYSGNTIYF. Written as DNA, the CDR3 is TGTGCCAGCAGCCGCCCCGGGGGAAAACTTTACTCTGGAAACACCATATATTTT. V usage is TRBV5-6 and J usage is TRBJ1-3; maybe TRBD1 (5 bases). This CDR3 has 18 amino acids. Deletions cut 4 bases from V and 0 bases from J, with 20 bases between. The germline V gene encodes CDR1 SGHDT and CDR2 YYEEEE.